This T cell receptor (beta chain) was profiled in a study of neoadjuvant nivolumab and ipilimumab in lung cancer. The germline gives CDR1 SNHLY, CDR2 FYNNEI. CDR3 size: 14 residues. Trimming cost V 2 bases and J 2 bases, with 7 bases left between them. Data came from immunoSEQ multiplex PCR; TCRdb stores just in-frame clones and leaves some out. The profile shows 6,500 to 10,000 clones, 79% of them singletons. The chain combines TRBV2 with TRBJ2-1; D may be TRBD1 (5 bases). The sequence derives from an adult with non-small cell lung cancer. The source material was adjacent normal lung tissue, sampled after neoadjuvant nivolumab, alone or with ipilimumab, at or shortly before surgery. CDR3 coding DNA: TGTGCCAGCAGTGAACGCAGGGCCTACAATGAGCAGTTCTTC. Protein: CASSERRAYNEQFF.